This T cell receptor (beta chain) was sequenced for a study of T-cell memory formation after mild COVID-19. Whole-study context: Each donor largely had its own TCR clusters. Study conclusions and caveats: Cross-reactive memory appears to have joined, as suggested by some responding clones showing up in pre-infection memory. Shrinking CD4+ clones were chiefly CM and EM; CD8+ ones were chiefly EMRA.

CDR1 LGHNA and CDR2 YNFKEQ come from the germline V gene. This CDR3 contains 14 residues. V was trimmed by 3 bases and J by 1 base, leaving 10 bases between them. This clonotype appeared a few times. Its specificity is unknown. 5'RACE, which relied on constant-segment primers, yielded TCR alpha and TCR beta cDNA libraries carrying sample barcodes and UMIs. TCRdb independently ran MiXCR on the 5' RACE reads; one entry per CDR3 protein. The sample shows more than 450,000 distinct CDR3 sequences, roughly 18% of them seen only once. The TCR comes from an adult woman who had mild COVID-19 (a few samples of this study predate the infection). Cell type and time point are not known. Source material: PBMCs or a T cell subset sorted from them (not recorded which). V and J are TRBV4-2 and TRBJ2-7; the D is unclear. The CDR3 DNA sequence: TGTGCCAGCAGCCACGCCCCTTCGTCCTACGAGCAGTACTTC. It translates to CASSHAPSSYEQYF.